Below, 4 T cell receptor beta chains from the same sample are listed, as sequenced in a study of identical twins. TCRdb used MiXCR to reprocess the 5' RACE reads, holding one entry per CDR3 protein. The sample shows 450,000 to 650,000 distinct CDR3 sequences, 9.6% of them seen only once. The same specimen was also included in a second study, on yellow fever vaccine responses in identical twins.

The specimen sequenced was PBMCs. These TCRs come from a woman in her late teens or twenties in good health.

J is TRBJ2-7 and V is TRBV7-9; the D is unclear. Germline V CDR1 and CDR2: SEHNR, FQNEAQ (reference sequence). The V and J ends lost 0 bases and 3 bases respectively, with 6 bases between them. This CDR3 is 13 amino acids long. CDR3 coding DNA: TGTGCCAGCAGCTTAGCCCTGGACTACGAGCAGTACTTC. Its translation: CASSLALDYEQYF.

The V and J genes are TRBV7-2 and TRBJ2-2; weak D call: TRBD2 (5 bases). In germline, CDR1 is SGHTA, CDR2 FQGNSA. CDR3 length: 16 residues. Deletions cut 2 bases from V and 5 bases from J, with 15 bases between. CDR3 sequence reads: CASSLLGPTGTGELFF. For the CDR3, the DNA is TGTGCCAGCAGCTTATTAGGACCAACGGGGACCGGGGAGCTGTTTTTT.

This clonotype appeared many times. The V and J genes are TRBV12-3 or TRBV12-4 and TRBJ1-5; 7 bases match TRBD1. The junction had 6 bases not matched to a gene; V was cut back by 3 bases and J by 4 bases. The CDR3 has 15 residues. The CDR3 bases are TGTGCCAGCAGTTTCGAGGGGGCACTTAATCAGCCCCAGCATTTT. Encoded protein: CASSFEGALNQPQHF.

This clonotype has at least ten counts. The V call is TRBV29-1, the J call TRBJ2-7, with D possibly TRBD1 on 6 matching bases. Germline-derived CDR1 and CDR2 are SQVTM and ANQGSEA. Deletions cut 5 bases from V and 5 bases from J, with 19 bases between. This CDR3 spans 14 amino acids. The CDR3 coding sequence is TGCAGCGTTCAAATTTTAACAGGGATCCACGAGCAGTACTTC. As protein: CSVQILTGIHEQYF.